The text below deals with one T cell receptor (beta chain). Participants had their cohort set by participant-reported clinical history. This specimen belongs to a study of blood T cell repertoires in COVID-19. As for the study in general: The cDNA or gDNA used as material had been derived from T cells, B-cell-depleted T cells, or PBMCs.

Sequencing used immunoSEQ multiplex PCR; TCRdb keeps in-frame clones, though not all of them. Among fewer than 450,000 clones, less than 95% were seen once, and the ten largest hold 0.6% to 0.7%. CDR1 and CDR2 (germline): MDHEN, SYDVKM. The CDR3 is 16 amino acids. Unmatched junction bases numbered 6, after V lost 4 bases and J lost 4 bases. This receptor was identified in a man in his late teens or twenties who had recovered from COVID-19. This rearrangement joins TRBV28 to TRBJ1-6; 8 nucleotides match TRBD1. The sequenced sample consisted of PBMCs or T cells enriched from blood (not recorded which). DNA of the CDR3: TGTGCCAGCAGTTCTACAGGGGGGGCGTATAATTCACCCCTCCACTTT. Translation: CASSSTGGAYNSPLHF.